This T cell receptor (beta chain) was sequenced during a study of blood T cell repertoires in COVID-19. Study information: Sources were T cells, B-cell-depleted T cells, or PBMCs; the material itself was cDNA or gDNA.

Methods used by the authors: Researchers report that nucleated cell counts were estimated from reference gene primer amplification. Method: immunoSEQ multiplex PCR; TCRdb's copy keeps in-frame clones and lacks some. V and J calls and clone size are given by that table; D and trimming were obtained from the DNA. This table holds some 220,000 clones, over 70% found once. The V segment lost 5 bases and the J segment 5 bases; nucleotides outside the gene matches: 11. The length of the CDR3 is 16 residues. Germline V lookup: CDR1 SNHLY, CDR2 FYNNEI. This clone was observed a handful of times. This clonotype was obtained from a woman aged 70-85 years with acute or convalescent COVID-19. Sequencing input: peripheral blood. The chain has TRBV2 and TRBJ2-1; 8 nucleotides match TRBD2. CDR3 sequence: CASSHLPQRGNNEQFF. Here the CDR3 DNA reads TGTGCCAGCAGTCACCTCCCCCAGCGGGGGAACAATGAGCAGTTCTTC.